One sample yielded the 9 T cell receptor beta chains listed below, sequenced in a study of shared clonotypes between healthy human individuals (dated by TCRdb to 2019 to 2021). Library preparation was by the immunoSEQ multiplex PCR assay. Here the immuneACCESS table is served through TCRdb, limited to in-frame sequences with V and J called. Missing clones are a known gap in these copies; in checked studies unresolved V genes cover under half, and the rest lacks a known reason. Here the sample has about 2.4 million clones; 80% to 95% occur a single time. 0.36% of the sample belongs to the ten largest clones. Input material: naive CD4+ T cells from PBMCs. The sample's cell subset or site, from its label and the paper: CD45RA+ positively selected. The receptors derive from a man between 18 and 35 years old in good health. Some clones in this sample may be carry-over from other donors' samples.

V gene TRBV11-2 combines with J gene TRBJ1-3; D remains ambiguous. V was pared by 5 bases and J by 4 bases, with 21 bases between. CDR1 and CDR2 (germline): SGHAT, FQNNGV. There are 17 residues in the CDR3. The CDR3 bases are TGTGCCAGCAGCGTACTCGGACGGGCTAACTTAGGAAACACCATATATTTT. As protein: CASSVLGRANLGNTIYF.

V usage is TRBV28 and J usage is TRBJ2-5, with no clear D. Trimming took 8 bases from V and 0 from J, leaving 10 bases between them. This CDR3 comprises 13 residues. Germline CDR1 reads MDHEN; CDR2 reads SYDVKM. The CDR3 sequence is CASLSQYQETQYF. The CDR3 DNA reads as TGTGCCAGCTTATCACAGTACCAAGAGACCCAGTACTTC.

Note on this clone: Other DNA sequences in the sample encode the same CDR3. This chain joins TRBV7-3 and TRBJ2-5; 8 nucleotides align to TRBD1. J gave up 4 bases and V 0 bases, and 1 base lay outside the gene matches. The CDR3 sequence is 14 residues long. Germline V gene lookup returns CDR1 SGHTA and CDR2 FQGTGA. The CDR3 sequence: CASSLTGQGETQYF. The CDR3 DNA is TGTGCCAGCAGCTTAACTGGACAGGGAGAGACCCAGTACTTC.

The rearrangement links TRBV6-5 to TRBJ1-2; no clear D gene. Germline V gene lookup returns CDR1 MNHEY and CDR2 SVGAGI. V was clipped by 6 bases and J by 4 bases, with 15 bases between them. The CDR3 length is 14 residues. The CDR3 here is CASSPTHNAYGYTF. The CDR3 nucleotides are TGTGCCAGCAGCCCTACTCACAACGCCTATGGCTACACCTTC.

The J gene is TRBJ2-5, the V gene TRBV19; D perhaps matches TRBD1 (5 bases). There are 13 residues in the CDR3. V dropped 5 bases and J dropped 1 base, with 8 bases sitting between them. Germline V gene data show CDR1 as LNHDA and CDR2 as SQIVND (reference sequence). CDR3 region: CASSPGAQETQYF. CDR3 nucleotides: TGTGCCAGTAGTCCTGGGGCCCAAGAGACCCAGTACTTC.

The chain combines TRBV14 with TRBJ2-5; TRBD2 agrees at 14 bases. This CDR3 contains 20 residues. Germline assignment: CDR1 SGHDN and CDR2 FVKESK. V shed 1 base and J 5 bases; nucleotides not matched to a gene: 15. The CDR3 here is CASSQVLARTSGRWKETQYF. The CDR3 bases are TGTGCCAGCAGCCAAGTTTTAGCTCGGACTAGCGGGAGGTGGAAGGAGACCCAGTACTTC.

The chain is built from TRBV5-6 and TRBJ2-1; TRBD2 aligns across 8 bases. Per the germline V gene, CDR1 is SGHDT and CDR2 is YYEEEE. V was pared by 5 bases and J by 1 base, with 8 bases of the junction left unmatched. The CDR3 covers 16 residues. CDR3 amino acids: CASRHFSSGSYNEQFF. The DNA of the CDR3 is TGTGCCAGCAGACATTTTTCTAGCGGGTCCTACAATGAGCAGTTCTTC.

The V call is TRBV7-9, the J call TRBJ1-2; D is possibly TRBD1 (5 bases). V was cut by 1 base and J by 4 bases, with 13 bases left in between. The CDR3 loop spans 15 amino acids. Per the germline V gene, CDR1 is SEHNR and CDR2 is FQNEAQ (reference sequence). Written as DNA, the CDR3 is TGTGCCAGCAGCTTAGATGAGGGGTTGGCCTATGGCTACACCTTC. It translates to CASSLDEGLAYGYTF.

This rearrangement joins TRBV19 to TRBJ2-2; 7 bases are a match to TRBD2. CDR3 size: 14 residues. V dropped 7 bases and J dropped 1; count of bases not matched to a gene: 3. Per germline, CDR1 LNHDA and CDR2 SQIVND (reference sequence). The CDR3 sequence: CASMRGRNTGELFF. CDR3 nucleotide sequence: TGTGCCAGTATGCGCGGGAGGAACACCGGGGAGCTGTTTTTT.